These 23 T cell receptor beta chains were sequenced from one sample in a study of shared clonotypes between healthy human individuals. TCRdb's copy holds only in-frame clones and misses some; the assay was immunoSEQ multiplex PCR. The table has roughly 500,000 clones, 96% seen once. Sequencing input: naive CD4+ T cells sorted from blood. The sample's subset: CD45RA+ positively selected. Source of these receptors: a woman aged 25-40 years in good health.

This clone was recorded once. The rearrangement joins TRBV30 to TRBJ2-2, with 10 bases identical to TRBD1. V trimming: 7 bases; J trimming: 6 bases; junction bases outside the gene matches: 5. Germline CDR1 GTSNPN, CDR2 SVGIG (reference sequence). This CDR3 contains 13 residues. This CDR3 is CASRTGGAGELFF. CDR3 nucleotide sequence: TGTGCCTCCCGGACAGGGGGAGCCGGGGAGCTGTTTTTT.

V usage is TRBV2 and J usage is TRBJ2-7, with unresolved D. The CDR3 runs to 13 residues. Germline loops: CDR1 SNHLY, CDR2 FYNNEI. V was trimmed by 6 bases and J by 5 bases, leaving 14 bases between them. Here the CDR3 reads CASRILELNEQYF. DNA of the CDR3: TGTGCCAGCAGGATCCTAGAATTAAACGAGCAGTACTTC.

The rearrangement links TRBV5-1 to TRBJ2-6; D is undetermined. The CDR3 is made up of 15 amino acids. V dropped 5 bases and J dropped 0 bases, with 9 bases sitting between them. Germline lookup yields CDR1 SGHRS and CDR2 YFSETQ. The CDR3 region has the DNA TGCGCCAGCAGGTTTTCGGGCTCTGGGGCCAACGTCCTGACTTTC. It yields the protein CASRFSGSGANVLTF.

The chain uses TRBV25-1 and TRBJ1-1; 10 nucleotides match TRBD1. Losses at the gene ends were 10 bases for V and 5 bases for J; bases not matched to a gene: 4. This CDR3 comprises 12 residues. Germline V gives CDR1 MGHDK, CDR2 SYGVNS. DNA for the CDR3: TGTGCCACAGGACAGGGGGAAACTGAAGCTTTCTTT. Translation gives CATGQGETEAFF.

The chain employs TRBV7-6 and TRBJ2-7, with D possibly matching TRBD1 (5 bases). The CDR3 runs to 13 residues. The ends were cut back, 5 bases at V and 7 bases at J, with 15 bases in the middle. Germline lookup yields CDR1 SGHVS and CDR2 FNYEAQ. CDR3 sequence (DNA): TGTGCCAGCAGCCCCCAGGAAGGACAAGAGCAGTACTTC. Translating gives CASSPQEGQEQYF.

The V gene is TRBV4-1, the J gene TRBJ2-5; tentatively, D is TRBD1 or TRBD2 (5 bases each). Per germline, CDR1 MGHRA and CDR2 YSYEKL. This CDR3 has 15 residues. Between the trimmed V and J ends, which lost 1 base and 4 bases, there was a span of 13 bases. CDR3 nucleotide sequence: TGCGCCAGCAGCCAAGTTCCTGGGGCGGGAGAGACCCAGTACTTC. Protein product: CASSQVPGAGETQYF.

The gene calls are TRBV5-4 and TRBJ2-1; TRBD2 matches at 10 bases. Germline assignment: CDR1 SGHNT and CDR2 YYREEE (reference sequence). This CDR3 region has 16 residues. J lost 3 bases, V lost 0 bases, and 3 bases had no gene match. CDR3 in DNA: TGTGCCAGCAGCTTGGCTAGCGGGAGAGTCTACAATGAGCAGTTCTTC. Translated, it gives CASSLASGRVYNEQFF. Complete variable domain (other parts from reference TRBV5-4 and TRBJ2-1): ETGVTQSPTHLIKTRGQQVTLRCSSQSGHNTVSWYQQALGQGPQFIFQYYREEENGRGNFPPRFSGLQFPNYSSELNVNALELDDSALYLCASSLASGRVYNEQFFGPGTRLTVL.

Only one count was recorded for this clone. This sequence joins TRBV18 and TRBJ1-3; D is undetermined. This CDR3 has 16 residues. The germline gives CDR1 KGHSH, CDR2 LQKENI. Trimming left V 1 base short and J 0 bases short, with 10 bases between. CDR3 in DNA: TGTGCCAGCTCACCACTTGGCTTCAGCTCTGGAAACACCATATATTTT. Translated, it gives CASSPLGFSSGNTIYF.

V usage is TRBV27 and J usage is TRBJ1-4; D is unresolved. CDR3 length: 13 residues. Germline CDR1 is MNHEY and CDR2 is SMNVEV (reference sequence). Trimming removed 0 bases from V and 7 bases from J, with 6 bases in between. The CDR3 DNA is TGTGCCAGCAGTTTATCGAGTTTTGAAAAACTGTTTTTT. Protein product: CASSLSSFEKLFF.

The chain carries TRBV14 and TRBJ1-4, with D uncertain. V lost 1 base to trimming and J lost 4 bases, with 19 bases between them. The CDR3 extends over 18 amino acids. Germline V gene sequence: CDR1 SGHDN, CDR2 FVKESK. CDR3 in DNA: TGTGCCAGCAGCCAAGGTCATGGTACGGGGAGACGTAATGAAAAACTGTTTTTT. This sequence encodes CASSQGHGTGRRNEKLFF.

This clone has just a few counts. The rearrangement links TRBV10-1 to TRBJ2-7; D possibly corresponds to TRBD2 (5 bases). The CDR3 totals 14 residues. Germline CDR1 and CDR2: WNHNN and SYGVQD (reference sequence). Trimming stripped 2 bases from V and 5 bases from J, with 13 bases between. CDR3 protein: CASSEVPGFNEQYF. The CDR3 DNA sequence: TGCGCCAGCAGTGAGGTACCGGGGTTCAACGAGCAGTACTTC.

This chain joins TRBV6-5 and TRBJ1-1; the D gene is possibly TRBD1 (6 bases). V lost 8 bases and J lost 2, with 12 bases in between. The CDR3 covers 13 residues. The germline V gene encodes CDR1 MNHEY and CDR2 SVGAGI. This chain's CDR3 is CASGGRRNTEAFF. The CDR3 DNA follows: TGTGCCAGCGGGGGGCGCCGAAACACTGAAGCTTTCTTT.

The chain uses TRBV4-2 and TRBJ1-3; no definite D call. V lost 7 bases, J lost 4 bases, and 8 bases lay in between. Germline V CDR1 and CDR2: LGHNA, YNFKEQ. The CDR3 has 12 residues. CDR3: CASKEGGNTIYF. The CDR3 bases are TGTGCCAGCAAGGAGGGAGGAAACACCATATATTTT.

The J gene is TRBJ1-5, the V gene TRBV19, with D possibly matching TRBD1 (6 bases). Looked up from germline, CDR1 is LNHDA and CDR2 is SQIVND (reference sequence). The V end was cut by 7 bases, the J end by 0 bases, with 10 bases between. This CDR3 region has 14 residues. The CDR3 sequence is CASMRQVSNQPQHF. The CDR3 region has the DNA TGTGCCAGTATGCGACAGGTTAGCAATCAGCCCCAGCATTTT. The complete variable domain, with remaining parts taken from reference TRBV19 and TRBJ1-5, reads DGGITQSPKYLFRKEGQNVTLSCEQNLNHDAMYWYRQDPGQGLRLIYYSQIVNDFQKGDIAEGYSVSREKKESFPLTVTSAQKNPTAFYLCASMRQVSNQPQHFGDGTRLSIL.

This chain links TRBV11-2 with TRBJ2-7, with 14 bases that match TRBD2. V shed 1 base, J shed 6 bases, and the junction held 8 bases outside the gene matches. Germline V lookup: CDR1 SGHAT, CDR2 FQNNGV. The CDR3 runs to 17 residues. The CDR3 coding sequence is TGTGCCAGCAGCTTAGTCCCGGGACTAGCGGGAGTACCCGAGCAGTACTTC. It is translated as CASSLVPGLAGVPEQYF. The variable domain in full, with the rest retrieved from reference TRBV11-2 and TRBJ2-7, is EAGVAQSPRYKIIEKRQSVAFWCNPISGHATLYWYQQILGQGPKLLIQFQNNGVVDDSQLPKDRFSAERLKGVDSTLKIQPAKLEDSAVYLCASSLVPGLAGVPEQYFGPGTRLTVT.

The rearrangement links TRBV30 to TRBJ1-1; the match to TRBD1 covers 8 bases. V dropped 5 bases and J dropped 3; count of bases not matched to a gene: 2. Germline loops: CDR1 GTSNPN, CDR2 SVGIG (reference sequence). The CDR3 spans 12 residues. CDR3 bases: TGTGCCTGGCAGGGGGCTGACACTGAAGCTTTCTTT. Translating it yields CAWQGADTEAFF. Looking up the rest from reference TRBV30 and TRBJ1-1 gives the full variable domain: SQTIHQWPATLVQPVGSPLSLECTVEGTSNPNLYWYRQAAGRGLQLLFYSVGIGQISSEVPQNLSASRPQDRQFILSSKKLLLSDSGFYLCAWQGADTEAFFGQGTRLTVV.

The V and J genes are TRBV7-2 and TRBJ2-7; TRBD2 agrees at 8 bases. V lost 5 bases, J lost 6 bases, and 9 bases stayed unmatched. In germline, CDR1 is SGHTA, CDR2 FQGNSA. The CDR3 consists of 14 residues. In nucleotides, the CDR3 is TGTGCCAGCAGCCCCCCGGGGGGGCGCGGCGAGCAGTACTTC. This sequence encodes CASSPPGGRGEQYF.

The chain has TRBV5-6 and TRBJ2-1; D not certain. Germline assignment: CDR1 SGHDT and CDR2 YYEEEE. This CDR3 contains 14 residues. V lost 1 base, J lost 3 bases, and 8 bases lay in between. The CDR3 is CASSLSGDYNEQFF. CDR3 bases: TGTGCCAGCAGCTTGAGTGGAGACTACAATGAGCAGTTCTTC. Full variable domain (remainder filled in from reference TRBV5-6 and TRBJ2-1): DAGVTQSPTHLIKTRGQQVTLRCSPKSGHDTVSWYQQALGQGPQFIFQYYEEEERQRGNFPDRFSGHQFPNYSSELNVNALLLGDSALYLCASSLSGDYNEQFFGPGTRLTVL.

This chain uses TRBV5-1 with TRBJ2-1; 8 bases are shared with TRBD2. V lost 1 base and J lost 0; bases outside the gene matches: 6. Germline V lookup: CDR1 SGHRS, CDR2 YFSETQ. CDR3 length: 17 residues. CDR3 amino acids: CASSLLASGPSYNEQFF. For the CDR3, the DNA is TGCGCCAGCAGCTTGTTGGCTAGCGGGCCCTCCTACAATGAGCAGTTCTTC.

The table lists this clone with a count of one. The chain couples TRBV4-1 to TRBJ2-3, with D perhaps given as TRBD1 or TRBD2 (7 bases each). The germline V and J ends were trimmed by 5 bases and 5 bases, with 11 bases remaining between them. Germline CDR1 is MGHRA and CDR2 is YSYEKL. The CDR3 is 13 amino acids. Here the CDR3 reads CASSSGGGDTQYF. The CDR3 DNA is TGCGCCAGCAGCTCAGGGGGGGGAGATACGCAGTATTTT.

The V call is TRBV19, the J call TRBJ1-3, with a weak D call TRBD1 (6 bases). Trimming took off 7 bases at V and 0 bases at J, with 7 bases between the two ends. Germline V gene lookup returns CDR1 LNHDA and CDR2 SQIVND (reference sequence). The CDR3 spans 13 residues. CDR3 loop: CASKGDSGNTIYF. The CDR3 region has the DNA TGTGCCAGTAAGGGGGACTCTGGAAACACCATATATTTT.

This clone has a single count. CDR3 sequence: CASSQGLNTQYF. DNA for the CDR3: TGTGCCAGCAGCCAAGGGCTGAATACGCAGTATTTT. V is TRBV7-9 and J is TRBJ2-3, with D uncertain. The CDR3 extends over 12 amino acids. The germline V gene encodes CDR1 SEHNR and CDR2 FQNEAQ (reference sequence). The V end was cut by 5 bases, the J end by 7 bases, with 10 bases between.

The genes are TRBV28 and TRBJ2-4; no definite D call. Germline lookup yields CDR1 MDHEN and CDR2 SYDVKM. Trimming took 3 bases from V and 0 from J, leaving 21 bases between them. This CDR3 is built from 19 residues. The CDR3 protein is CASSFIRLGRSLAKNIQYF. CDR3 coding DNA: TGTGCCAGCAGTTTTATTCGGCTGGGAAGAAGTCTAGCCAAAAACATTCAGTACTTC.